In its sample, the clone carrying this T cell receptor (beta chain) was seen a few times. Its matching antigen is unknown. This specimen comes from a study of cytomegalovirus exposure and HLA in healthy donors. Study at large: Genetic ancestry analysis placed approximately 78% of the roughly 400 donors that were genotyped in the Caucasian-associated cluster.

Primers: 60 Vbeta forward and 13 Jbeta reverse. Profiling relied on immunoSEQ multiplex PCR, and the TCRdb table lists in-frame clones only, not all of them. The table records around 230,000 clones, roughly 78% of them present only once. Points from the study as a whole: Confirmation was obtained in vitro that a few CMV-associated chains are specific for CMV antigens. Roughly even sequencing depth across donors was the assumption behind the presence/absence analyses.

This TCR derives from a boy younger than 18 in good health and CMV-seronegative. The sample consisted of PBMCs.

CDR3 in amino acids: CASSLAHPERDTQYF. The CDR3 DNA reads TGCGCCAGCAGCTTGGCGCACCCGGAGAGAGATACGCAGTATTTT. The chain uses TRBV5-1 and TRBJ2-3; no clear D gene. The V gene lost 0 bases and the J gene lost 5 bases, with 13 bases spanning the gap. Germline CDR1 and CDR2: SGHRS and YFSETQ. CDR3 length: 15 residues.